This T cell receptor beta chain was profiled in a study of blood T cell repertoires in COVID-19. Germline V CDR1 and CDR2: LNHDA, SQIVND (reference sequence). With V trimmed by 6 bases and J by 2 bases, 7 bases remained unmatched. The CDR3 is 14 amino acids. Methods used by the authors: Amplifying reference gene primers gave estimates of nucleated cell counts. Clones were read by immunoSEQ multiplex PCR, and TCRdb kept only the in-frame ones, dropping some. V and J calls and clone size follow that table, whereas D and trimming were derived from the DNA. The data contain 85,000 to 130,000 clones, 80% to 90% of them singletons.

What was sequenced was peripheral blood. The clonotype was recovered from a man in his 60s with acute or convalescent COVID-19. This chain connects TRBV19 to TRBJ2-7; 7 bases agree with TRBD1. Here the CDR3 reads CASSLQGPTYEQYF. The DNA of the CDR3 is TGTGCCAGTAGCTTACAGGGGCCAACCTACGAGCAGTACTTC.